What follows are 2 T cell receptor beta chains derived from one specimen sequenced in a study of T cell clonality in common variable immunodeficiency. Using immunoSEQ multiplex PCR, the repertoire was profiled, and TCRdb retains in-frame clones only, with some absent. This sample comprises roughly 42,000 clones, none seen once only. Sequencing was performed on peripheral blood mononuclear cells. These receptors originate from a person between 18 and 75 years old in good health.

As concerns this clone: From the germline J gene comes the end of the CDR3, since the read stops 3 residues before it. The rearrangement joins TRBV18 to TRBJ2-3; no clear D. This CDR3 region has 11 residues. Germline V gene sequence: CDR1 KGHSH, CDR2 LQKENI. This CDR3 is CASSWQETQYF. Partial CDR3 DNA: TGTGCCAGCTCATGGCAAGAGACG.

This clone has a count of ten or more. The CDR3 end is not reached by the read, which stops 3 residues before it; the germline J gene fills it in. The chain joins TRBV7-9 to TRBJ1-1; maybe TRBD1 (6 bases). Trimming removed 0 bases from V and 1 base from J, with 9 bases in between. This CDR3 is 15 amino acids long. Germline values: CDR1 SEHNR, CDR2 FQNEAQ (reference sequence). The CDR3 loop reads CASSLAVGANTEAFF. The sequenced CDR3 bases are TGTGCCAGCAGCTTAGCCGTGGGGGCGAACACTGAA.